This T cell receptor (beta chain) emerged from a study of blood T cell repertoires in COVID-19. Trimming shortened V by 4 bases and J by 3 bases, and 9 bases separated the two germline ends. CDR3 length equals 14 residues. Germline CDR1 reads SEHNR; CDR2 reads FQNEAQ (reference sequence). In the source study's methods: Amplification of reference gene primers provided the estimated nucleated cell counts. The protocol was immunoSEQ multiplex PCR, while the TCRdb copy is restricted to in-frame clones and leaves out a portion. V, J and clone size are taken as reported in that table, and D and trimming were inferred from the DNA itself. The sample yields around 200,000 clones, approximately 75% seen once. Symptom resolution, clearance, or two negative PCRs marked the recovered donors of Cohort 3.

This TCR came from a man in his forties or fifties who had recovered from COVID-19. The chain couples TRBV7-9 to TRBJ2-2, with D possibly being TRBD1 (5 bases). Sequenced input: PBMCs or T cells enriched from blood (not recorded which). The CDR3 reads CASSSSTDTGELFF. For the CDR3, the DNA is TGTGCCAGCAGCTCCTCGACAGACACCGGGGAGCTGTTTTTT.